This entry lists 27 T cell receptor beta chains sequenced from one sample in a study of control samples from healthy donors and cancer patients. The protocol was immunoSEQ multiplex PCR, while the TCRdb copy is restricted to in-frame clones and leaves out a portion. This table holds about 110,000 clones, around 89% found once. Sequencing was performed on PBMCs. The receptor source for this set is a woman in her sixties or seventies with lung cancer.

The chain carries TRBV6-5 and TRBJ1-1; a possible D gene is TRBD1 (5 bases). Germline CDR1 is MNHEY and CDR2 is SVGAGI. Trimming pared 5 bases from V and 1 base from J, leaving 14 bases between. The CDR3 covers 15 residues. CDR3: CASSRRQTENTEAFF. The CDR3 DNA follows: TGTGCCAGCAGTCGAAGACAGACCGAGAACACTGAAGCTTTCTTT.

The chain has TRBV19 and TRBJ1-5; the match to TRBD1 covers 8 bases. The J segment lost 2 bases and the V segment lost 4 bases, leaving 13 bases of the junction unmatched. Looked up from germline, CDR1 is LNHDA and CDR2 is SQIVND (reference sequence). The CDR3 totals 18 residues. As DNA, the CDR3 is TGTGCCAGTAGTAGGCAGGACAGGGTAAGCCCTCGCAATCAGCCCCAGCATTTT. This encodes CASSRQDRVSPRNQPQHF.

The chain uses TRBV9 and TRBJ1-6; 9 bases align to TRBD1. Germline trimming cut 4 bases from V and 10 bases from J; bases unmatched to any gene: 6. The CDR3 is 14 amino acids. The V gene's germline CDR1 is SGDLS and CDR2 YYNGEE. In DNA form, the CDR3 reads TGTGCCAGCAGCCTCCGGGACAGGGTGTCACCCCTCCACTTT. It encodes CASSLRDRVSPLHF.

This clone was seen once. The V call is TRBV7-9, the J call TRBJ1-1; D possibly corresponds to TRBD1 (6 bases). In germline, CDR1 is SEHNR, CDR2 FQNEAQ (reference sequence). V lost 6 bases and J 3 bases, leaving 17 bases between the germline ends. This CDR3 has 15 residues. DNA of the CDR3: TGTGCCAGCAGTCAGGGAGGGGGGTTTGACACTGAAGCTTTCTTT. Encoded protein: CASSQGGGFDTEAFF. Complete variable domain (other parts from reference TRBV7-9 and TRBJ1-1): DTGVSQNPRHKITKRGQNVTFRCDPISEHNRLYWYRQTLGQGPEFLTYFQNEAQLEKSRLLSDRFSAERPKGSFSTLEIQRTEQGDSAMYLCASSQGGGFDTEAFFGQGTRLTVV.

Written as DNA, the CDR3 is TGTGCCAGCAGCCCCTGGGGGGGGCGAATGGAATCTAGCGAGCAGTACTTC. Protein: CASSPWGGRMESSEQYF. The J gene is TRBJ2-7, the V gene TRBV9; possible D gene TRBD2, 7 bases. V was trimmed by 4 bases and J by 6 bases, leaving 26 bases between them. Germline V gives CDR1 SGDLS, CDR2 YYNGEE. This CDR3 spans 17 amino acids.

This clone occurred a few times. The chain couples TRBV3-1 (or the pseudogene TRBV3-2) to TRBJ2-3; D may be TRBD1 (6 bases). V was trimmed by 4 bases and J by 2 bases, leaving 13 bases between them. Germline assignment: CDR1 LGHDT and CDR2 YNNKEL (reference sequence). The CDR3 loop spans 15 amino acids. The CDR3 region is CASSRFGGNTDTQYF. In nucleotides, the CDR3 is TGTGCCAGCAGCCGATTTGGGGGCAACACAGATACGCAGTATTTT.

This chain's CDR3 is CASSAGQGQETQYF. CDR3 in DNA: TGTGCCAGCAGCGCCGGACAGGGTCAAGAGACCCAGTACTTC. This sequence joins TRBV7-3 and TRBJ2-5, with 8 bases matching TRBD1. Per the germline V gene, CDR1 is SGHTA and CDR2 is FQGTGA. This CDR3 region has 14 residues. V shed 5 bases, J shed 2 bases, and the junction held 4 bases outside the gene matches.

J is TRBJ1-4 and V is TRBV4-1, with D maybe TRBD1 (5 bases). Germline V lookup: CDR1 MGHRA, CDR2 YSYEKL. V was cut by 0 bases and J by 8 bases, with 19 bases left in between. The CDR3 extends over 17 amino acids. The CDR3 region has the DNA TGCGCCAGCAGCCAAGATGGGGGTTTGGGGTTCGTCGAAAAACTGTTTTTT. Amino acids: CASSQDGGLGFVEKLFF.

The chain employs TRBV5-1 and TRBJ2-1; D is undetermined. The CDR3 consists of 15 residues. The V end lost 0 bases, the J end lost 3 bases, and 10 bases lay between the germline ends. Germline CDR1 reads SGHRS; CDR2 reads YFSETQ. The CDR3 DNA follows: TGCGCCAGCAGCTTGGGCCCGGGCAGCTACAATGAGCAGTTCTTC. Translating gives CASSLGPGSYNEQFF.

The V gene is TRBV7-6, the J gene TRBJ2-6; 10 bases align to TRBD1. The CDR3 extends over 21 amino acids. V shed 2 bases, J shed 1 base, and the junction held 14 bases outside the gene matches. Germline values: CDR1 SGHVS, CDR2 FNYEAQ. The CDR3 reads CASSLSRTGGNYGSGANVLTF. CDR3 in DNA: TGTGCCAGCAGCTTATCCAGGACAGGGGGTAATTACGGATCTGGGGCCAACGTCCTGACTTTC. Looking up the rest from reference TRBV7-6 and TRBJ2-6 gives the full variable domain: GAGVSQSPRYKVTKRGQDVALRCDPISGHVSLYWYRQALGQGPEFLTYFNYEAQQDKSGLPNDRFSAERPEGSISTLTIQRTEQRDSAMYRCASSLSRTGGNYGSGANVLTFGAGSRLTVL.

This clone was observed a single time. The chain joins TRBV28 to TRBJ1-1, with D hard to call. This CDR3 has 14 amino acids. V dropped 3 bases and J dropped 4 bases, with 12 bases sitting between them. The germline CDR1 and CDR2 sequences are MDHEN and SYDVKM. CDR3 in DNA: TGTGCCAGCAGTTTGGGCACCACGGCCACTGAAGCTTTCTTT. Translating gives CASSLGTTATEAFF. The entire variable domain, with the rest obtained from reference TRBV28 and TRBJ1-1, is as follows: DVKVTQSSRYLVKRTGEKVFLECVQDMDHENMFWYRQDPGLGLRLIYFSYDVKMKEKGDIPEGYSVSREKKERFSLILESASTNQTSMYLCASSLGTTATEAFFGQGTRLTVV.

The chain is built from TRBV30 and TRBJ1-1, with 9 bases lining up with TRBD1. CDR3 length equals 13 residues. With V trimmed by 2 bases and J by 5 bases, 3 bases remained unmatched. Germline V gives CDR1 GTSNPN, CDR2 SVGIG (reference sequence). This chain's CDR3 is CAWSRDRATEAFF. DNA of the CDR3: TGTGCCTGGAGTAGGGACAGGGCGACTGAAGCTTTCTTT.

The CDR3 region is CASSLQGFNSPLHF. The CDR3 nucleotides are TGTGCCAGCAGTTTACAGGGATTCAATTCACCCCTCCACTTT. The chain recombines TRBV27 with TRBJ1-6; TRBD1 might be the D (5 bases). The CDR3 runs to 14 residues. Trimming stripped 2 bases from V and 7 bases from J, with 9 bases between. Germline CDR1 reads MNHEY; CDR2 reads SMNVEV (reference sequence).

V usage is TRBV27 and J usage is TRBJ2-1; 8 nucleotides match TRBD2. V lost 7 bases to trimming and J lost 10 bases; unmatched junction nucleotides: 12. The CDR3 runs 14 residues. Germline assignment: CDR1 MNHEY and CDR2 SMNVEV (reference sequence). CDR3 sequence reads: CASTPAGRAREQFF. In DNA form, the CDR3 reads TGTGCCAGCACTCCGGCCGGGAGGGCCAGGGAGCAGTTCTTC.

The chain links TRBV2 to TRBJ1-6; maybe TRBD1 (5 bases). V was cut by 5 bases and J by 7 bases, with 9 bases left in between. The CDR3 totals 13 residues. Germline V gene data show CDR1 as SNHLY and CDR2 as FYNNEI. CDR3 loop: CASSRDDNSPLHF. The CDR3 region has the DNA TGTGCCAGCAGTCGGGACGACAATTCACCCCTCCACTTT.

The rearrangement uses TRBV3-1 (or the pseudogene TRBV3-2) and TRBJ1-5; D gene uncertain. This CDR3 contains 13 residues. V was shortened by 0 bases and J by 2 bases, with 2 bases between the two germline ends. Germline V CDR1 and CDR2: LGHDT, YNNKEL (reference sequence). The CDR3 DNA is TGTGCCAGCAGCCAAGAGGGCAATCAGCCCCAGCATTTT. It specifies CASSQEGNQPQHF.

The CDR3 nucleotides read TGTGCCAGCAGCAGAAGACGGGTTAATTCACCCCTCCACTTT. As protein: CASSRRRVNSPLHF. V is TRBV6-9 and J is TRBJ1-6; D gene uncertain. Trimming removed 6 bases at V and 6 bases at J, with 12 bases between. CDR1 is MNHGY and CDR2 is SVAAGI in the germline V gene. CDR3 size: 14 residues.

The V call is TRBV24-1, the J call TRBJ1-1; D remains ambiguous. Trimming took 2 bases from V and 4 from J, leaving 7 bases between them. The germline gives CDR1 KGHDR, CDR2 SFDVKD. The CDR3 is 13 residues long. This chain's CDR3 is CATSDSGSTEAFF. In nucleotides, the CDR3 is TGTGCCACCAGTGATTCAGGTAGCACTGAAGCTTTCTTT.

This clone is a singleton in its sample. This chain uses TRBV6-2 or TRBV6-3 with TRBJ2-7; no clear D. Germline CDR1 and CDR2: MNHEY and SVGEGT. This CDR3 spans 13 amino acids. V lost 7 bases and J lost 0, with 10 bases in between. The CDR3, as DNA: TGTGCCAGCACCCCGGCGGACTCCTACGAGCAGTACTTC. Amino acid sequence: CASTPADSYEQYF.

J is TRBJ1-2 and V is TRBV12-3 or TRBV12-4, with D perhaps TRBD1 (6 bases). V lost 5 bases to trimming and J lost 4 bases, with 11 bases between them. The CDR3 consists of 13 residues. In DNA form, the CDR3 reads TGTGCCAGCAGTCAGGACAGAATCTATGGCTACACCTTC. This sequence encodes CASSQDRIYGYTF.

This clone has a single count. This chain connects TRBV29-1 to TRBJ1-4, with a tentative D call TRBD1 (5 bases). Trimming stripped 5 bases from V and 3 bases from J, with 16 bases between. The CDR3 runs 15 residues. CDR1 is SQVTM and CDR2 is ANQGSEA in the germline V gene. The CDR3 region has the DNA TGCAGCGTTTCCGGTAGGGGTGGTTCTAATGAAAAACTGTTTTTT. Residues: CSVSGRGGSNEKLFF.

The CDR3 DNA follows: TGCAGCGCTCGACTATACAGGGGTGGGGGCACTGAAGCTTTCTTT. Translation: CSARLYRGGGTEAFF. The chain links TRBV29-1 to TRBJ1-1; 7 positions agree with TRBD1. The length of the CDR3 is 15 residues. After removal of 7 bases from V and 4 bases from J, the junction contained 15 bases not matched to a gene. From germline, CDR1 is SQVTM and CDR2 ANQGSEA.

CDR3 amino acids: CASSQATGIEYNEQFF. Here the CDR3 DNA reads TGTGCCAGCAGCCAAGCGACAGGGATAGAATACAATGAGCAGTTCTTC. This chain links TRBV4-2 with TRBJ2-1; TRBD1 agrees at 7 bases. V gave up 1 base and J gave up 4 bases; unmatched junction bases: 7. CDR1 and CDR2 (germline): LGHNA, YNFKEQ. The CDR3 extends over 16 amino acids.

This chain uses TRBV5-1 with TRBJ1-6, with D uncertain. CDR1 is SGHRS, CDR2 YFSETQ, per germline. CDR3 size: 13 residues. Trimming left V 4 bases short and J 8 bases short, with 10 bases between. The DNA of the CDR3 is TGCGCCAGCAGCGGTGGCGAGTATTCACCCCTCCACTTT. Its protein is CASSGGEYSPLHF.

V gene TRBV6-5 combines with J gene TRBJ1-1; D perhaps matches TRBD1 (5 bases). CDR1 and CDR2 from the germline V gene are MNHEY and SVGAGI. This CDR3 contains 13 residues. V lost 0 bases and J lost 11, with 13 bases in between. As DNA, the CDR3 is TGTGCCAGCAGTTACTCGAGGGGAGAGCATGCTTTCTTT. It yields the protein CASSYSRGEHAFF.

The chain recombines TRBV5-4 with TRBJ2-7; 13 bases align to TRBD2. From germline, CDR1 is SGHNT and CDR2 YYREEE (reference sequence). Trimming took 2 bases from V and 3 from J; bases not matched to a gene: 2. The CDR3 is made up of 15 amino acids. CDR3 nucleotide sequence: TGTGCCAGCAGCTTTACTAGCGGGGGGGTCTACGAGCAGTACTTC. Its protein product is CASSFTSGGVYEQYF.

The chain is built from TRBV7-3 and TRBJ1-2; a possible D gene is TRBD1 (6 bases). The ends were cut back, 5 bases at V and 7 bases at J, with 14 bases in the middle. This CDR3 spans 13 amino acids. Germline V gene data show CDR1 as SGHTA and CDR2 as FQGTGA. CDR3 amino acids: CASSPGGGGGYTF. The CDR3 DNA is TGTGCCAGCAGCCCCGGTGGAGGGGGTGGCTACACCTTC.